This is a list of T cell receptor beta chains from one sample in a study of metastatic and nonmetastatic thyroid tumors. From the PCR reads, TCRdb re-called clones with MiXCR. Counted here are roughly 40,000 clones, roughly 15% occurring once; the ten biggest clones make up around 22%. Sequencing used blood. These receptors all stem from a female donor with papillary thyroid cancer or a benign thyroid nodule (not recorded which). Some clones in this sample may be carry-over from other donors' samples. The CDR3 runs from the conserved cysteine through the conserved F or W. The D gene is left open where the match is weak. The size entry is marked missing in some rows and otherwise reads once, few, many or a size class.

CAWRTAGGTYEQYF | TGTGCCTGGAGGACAGCGGGAGGGACCTACGAGCAGTACTTC | TRBD2 | TRBV30 | . | TRBJ2-7
CATQAGPDYEQYF | TGTGCCACCCAGGCGGGTCCCGACTACGAGCAGTACTTC | . | TRBV6-1 | few | TRBJ2-7
CASSPSELASGSEQYF | TGTGCCAGCAGCCCCTCGGAACTAGCGAGCGGAAGCGAGCAGTACTTC | TRBD2 | TRBV11-2 | many | TRBJ2-7
CASSEHRDSPLHF | TGTGCCAGTAGTGAACACAGGGATTCACCCCTCCACTTT | . | TRBV19 | . | TRBJ1-6
CARGAGGVTQHF | TGTGCCAGGGGAGCGGGGGGGGTGACCCAGCATTTT | . | TRBV30 | once | TRBJ1-5
CASWGAGNTGELFF | TGCGCCAGCTGGGGGGCAGGGAACACCGGGGAGCTGTTTTTT | . | TRBV5-1 | . | TRBJ2-2
CASNPTGTYYNEQFF | TGTGCCAGCAACCCTACCGGGACTTACTACAATGAGCAGTTCTTC | . | TRBV9 | many | TRBJ2-1
CASSEYFGYEQYF | TGTGCCAGCAGTGAATATTTCGGGTACGAGCAGTACTTC | . | TRBV6-1 | . | TRBJ2-7
CASSLSGPGFGTDTQYF | TGTGCCAGCAGCTTATCAGGACCCGGCTTTGGGACAGATACGCAGTATTTT | . | TRBV11-2 | . | TRBJ2-3
CASSLRGVFGETQYF | TGTGCCAGCAGCTTAAGGGGGGTATTTGGAGAGACCCAGTACTTC | . | TRBV7-2 | many | TRBJ2-5
CASSQVPYGYTF | TGTGCCAGCAGTCAGGTACCCTATGGCTACACCTTC | . | TRBV28 | many | TRBJ1-2
CASSQGLGGGEQCF | TGCGCCAGCAGCCAAGGACTAGGAGGTGGTGAGCAGTGCTTC | TRBD2 | TRBV5-1 | . | TRBJ2-7
CSAVGGNQPQHF | TGCAGTGCTGTGGGCGGCAATCAGCCCCAGCATTTT | . | TRBV20-1 | many | TRBJ1-5
CASSSGQFGYGYTF | TGTGCCAGCAGTTCGGGACAGTTCGGCTATGGCTACACCTTC | TRBD1 | TRBV6-1 | many | TRBJ1-2
CASSHPSGSTDTQYF | TGTGCCAGCAGCCATCCTAGCGGGAGCACAGATACGCAGTATTTT | TRBD2 | TRBV5-4 | . | TRBJ2-3
CASSATVEKLFF | TGTGCCAGCAGTGCTACGGTGGAAAAACTGTTTTTT | . | TRBV6-1 | many | TRBJ1-4
CASSPQGVEQYF | TGTGCCAGCTCACCTCAGGGGGTCGAGCAGTACTTC | TRBD1 | TRBV18 | many | TRBJ2-7
CASSKGAGRTEAFF | TGTGCCAGCAGCAAGGGGGCAGGGAGAACTGAAGCTTTTTTT | TRBD1 | TRBV7-9 | . | TRBJ1-1
CASSRNAGSADTHNF | TGTGCCAGCAGCCGGAACGCGGGGTCCGCAGATACGCATAATTTT | . | TRBV3-1 | . | TRBJ2-3
CASSTRDRAFSNTEAFF | TGTGCCAGCAGCACCCGGGACAGGGCCTTCTCGAACACTGAAGCTTTCTTT | TRBD1 | TRBV6-1 | many | TRBJ1-1
CASRSGGTIGLQETHYF | TGTGCCAGCCGCAGTGGGGGGACTATCGGACTTCAAGAGACCCATTACTTC | TRBD2 | TRBV6-1 | . | TRBJ2-5
CASSQDRAGAGNTIYF | TGCGCCAGCAGCCAAGACAGGGCCGGGGCTGGAAACACCATATATTTT | . | TRBV4-1 | many | TRBJ1-3
CSSSSRVIYCYTF | TGTTCCAGCAGTTCCAGGGTCATCTATTGCTACACCTTC | . | TRBV28 | . | TRBJ1-2
CASSSSGTSQETQYF | TGCGCCAGCAGCTCGTCCGGGACTAGTCAAGAGACCCAGTACTTC | TRBD2 | TRBV5-1 | many | TRBJ2-5
CASSSNRYRKDGYTF | TGTGCCAGCAGTTCAAACCGGTACAGGAAAGACGGCTACACCTTC | . | TRBV12-3/TRBV12-4 | few | TRBJ1-2
CASSPREGPSTDTQYF | TGTGCCAGCAGCCCTAGGGAAGGCCCTAGCACAGATACGCAGTATTTT | . | TRBV12-3/TRBV12-4 | . | TRBJ2-3
CASRLTGAYTEAFF | TGTGCCAGCAGACTAACCGGTGCCTACACTGAAGCTTTCTTT | . | TRBV6-1 | few | TRBJ1-1
CASSLDLKSAEAFF | TGTGCCAGCAGCTTAGACTTGAAGAGCGCTGAAGCTTTCTTT | . | TRBV11-2 | . | TRBJ1-1
CASSPIPRYTLSPGDGYTF | TGTGCCAGCAGTCCCATTCCCCGGTACACGCTCTCCCCTGGGGATGGCTACACCTTC | . | TRBV6-2/TRBV6-3 | . | TRBJ1-2